This T cell receptor (beta chain) was observed in a study of PD-1 blockade in classical Hodgkin lymphoma. Study summary: It was nivolumab at 3 mg/kg, given intravenously every 2 weeks, that patients received.

Stated time point: cycle 4 day 1 (C4D1), after 5 to 7 weeks of nivolumab. Every patient experienced relapse after autologous stem cell transplantation, and brentuximab vedotin exposure varied. Best response was recorded as complete response, partial response or progressive disease. Study observations and caveats: Healthy donors reportedly exceeded newly diagnosed patients in baseline TCR diversity. Nivolumab initiation under 1 year post-ASCT meant exclusion.

Assay: immunoSEQ multiplex PCR; the TCRdb copy retains only in-frame clones and omits some. Of under 130,000 clones in the sample, around 90% were seen once. For this clone: Its target is unknown.

This receptor was identified in a human donor with classical Hodgkin lymphoma. The sequencing used peripheral blood mononuclear cells (PBMCs), collected before the fourth cycle of nivolumab.

Written as DNA, the CDR3 is TGTGCCAGCAGTTACTCCAGGGCCACAACTAATGAAAAACTGTTTTTT. It is translated as CASSYSRATTNEKLFF. This chain connects TRBV6-5 to TRBJ1-4, with a tentative D call TRBD1 (5 bases). CDR1 and CDR2 (germline): MNHEY, SVGAGI. V lost 0 bases, J lost 0 bases, and 8 bases lay in between. The CDR3 totals 16 residues.